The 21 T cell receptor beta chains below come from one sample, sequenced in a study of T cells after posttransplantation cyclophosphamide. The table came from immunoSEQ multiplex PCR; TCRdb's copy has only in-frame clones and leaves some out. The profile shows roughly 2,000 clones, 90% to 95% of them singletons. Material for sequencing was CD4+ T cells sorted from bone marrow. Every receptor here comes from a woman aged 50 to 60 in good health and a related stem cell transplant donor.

The CDR3 coding sequence is TGTGCCAGCAGCCTGGGACTAGCGGGGGGCACAGATACGCAGTATTTT. Translation gives CASSLGLAGGTDTQYF. This chain connects TRBV7-9 to TRBJ2-3; 14 bases map to TRBD2. The CDR3 consists of 16 residues. With 5 bases clipped from V and 1 base from J, the junction kept 2 bases outside the gene matches. From germline, CDR1 is SEHNR and CDR2 FQNEAQ (reference sequence).

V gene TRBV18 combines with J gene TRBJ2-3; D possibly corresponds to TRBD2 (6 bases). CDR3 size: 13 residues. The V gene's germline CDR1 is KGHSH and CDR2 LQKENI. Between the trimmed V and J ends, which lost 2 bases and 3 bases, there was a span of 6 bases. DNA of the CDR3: TGTGCCAGCTCACCAGGGGGGACAGATACGCAGTATTTT. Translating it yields CASSPGGTDTQYF.

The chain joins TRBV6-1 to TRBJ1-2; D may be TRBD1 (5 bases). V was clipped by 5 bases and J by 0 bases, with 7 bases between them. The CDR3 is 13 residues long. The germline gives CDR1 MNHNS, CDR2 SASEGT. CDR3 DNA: TGTGCCAGCAGTCAGACAGCTAACTATGGCTACACCTTC. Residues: CASSQTANYGYTF.

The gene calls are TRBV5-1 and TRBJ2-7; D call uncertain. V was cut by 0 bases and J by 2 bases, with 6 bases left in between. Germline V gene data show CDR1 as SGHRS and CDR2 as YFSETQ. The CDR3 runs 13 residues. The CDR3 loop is CASSLAPAYEQYF. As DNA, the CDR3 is TGCGCCAGCAGCTTGGCCCCCGCCTACGAGCAGTACTTC.

Written as DNA, the CDR3 is TGTGCCAGCACCTGGGGAACTAGCGGGAGCACCGGGGAGCTGTTTTTT. This encodes CASTWGTSGSTGELFF. The rearrangement uses TRBV2 and TRBJ2-2; 11 bases agree with TRBD2. The CDR3 extends over 16 amino acids. V was pared by 7 bases and J by 4 bases, with 8 bases of the junction left unmatched. Germline V gene lookup returns CDR1 SNHLY and CDR2 FYNNEI.

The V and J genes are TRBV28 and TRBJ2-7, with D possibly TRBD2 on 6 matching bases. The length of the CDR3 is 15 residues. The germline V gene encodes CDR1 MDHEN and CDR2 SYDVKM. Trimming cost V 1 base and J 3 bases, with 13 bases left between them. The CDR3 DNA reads TGTGCCAGCAGTTTATACGGCGGGGCCCGCTACGAGCAGTACTTC. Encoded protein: CASSLYGGARYEQYF.

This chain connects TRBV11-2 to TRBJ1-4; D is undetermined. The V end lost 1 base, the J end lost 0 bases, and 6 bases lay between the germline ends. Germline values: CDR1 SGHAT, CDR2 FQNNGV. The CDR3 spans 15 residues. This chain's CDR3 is CASSLVSATNEKLFF. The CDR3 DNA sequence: TGTGCCAGCAGCTTAGTTTCTGCAACTAATGAAAAACTGTTTTTT.

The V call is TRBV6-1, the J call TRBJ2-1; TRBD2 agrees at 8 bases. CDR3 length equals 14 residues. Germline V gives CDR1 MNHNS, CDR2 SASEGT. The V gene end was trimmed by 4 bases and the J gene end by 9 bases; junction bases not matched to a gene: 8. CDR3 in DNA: TGTGCCAGCAGTGCGGGGCGGGAGGTCGGTGAGCAGTTCTTC. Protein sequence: CASSAGREVGEQFF.

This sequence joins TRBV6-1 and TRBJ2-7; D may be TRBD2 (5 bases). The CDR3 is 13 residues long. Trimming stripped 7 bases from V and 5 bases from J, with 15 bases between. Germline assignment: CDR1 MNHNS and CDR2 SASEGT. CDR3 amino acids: CASIVGGLDEQYF. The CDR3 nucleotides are TGTGCCAGCATTGTCGGAGGCTTGGACGAGCAGTACTTC.

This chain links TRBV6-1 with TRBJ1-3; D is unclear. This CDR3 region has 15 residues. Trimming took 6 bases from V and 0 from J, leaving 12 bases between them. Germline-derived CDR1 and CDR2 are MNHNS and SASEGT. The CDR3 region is CASRMNSVSGNTIYF. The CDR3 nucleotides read TGTGCCAGCAGGATGAACAGTGTCTCTGGAAACACCATATATTTT.

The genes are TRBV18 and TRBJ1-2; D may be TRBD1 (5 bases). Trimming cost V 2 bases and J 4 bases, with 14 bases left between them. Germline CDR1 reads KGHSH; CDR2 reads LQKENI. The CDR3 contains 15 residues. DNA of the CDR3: TGTGCCAGCTCACCAGAGGCAGGGTTTAGCTATGGCTACACCTTC. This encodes CASSPEAGFSYGYTF.

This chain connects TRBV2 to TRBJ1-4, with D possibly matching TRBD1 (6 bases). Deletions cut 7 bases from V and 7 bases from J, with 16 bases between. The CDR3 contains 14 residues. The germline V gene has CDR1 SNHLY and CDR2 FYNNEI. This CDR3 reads CASIAGGAGEKLFF. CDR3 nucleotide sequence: TGTGCCAGCATTGCGGGGGGCGCGGGTGAAAAACTGTTTTTT.

The DNA of the CDR3 is TGTGCCAGCAGCCCGGACATGGCCACTGAAGCTTTCTTT. Translating gives CASSPDMATEAFF. The chain recombines TRBV11-3 with TRBJ1-1; perhaps TRBD1 as D (5 bases). V was cut by 5 bases and J by 4 bases, with 11 bases left in between. This CDR3 contains 13 residues. From germline, CDR1 is SGHNT and CDR2 YENEEA.

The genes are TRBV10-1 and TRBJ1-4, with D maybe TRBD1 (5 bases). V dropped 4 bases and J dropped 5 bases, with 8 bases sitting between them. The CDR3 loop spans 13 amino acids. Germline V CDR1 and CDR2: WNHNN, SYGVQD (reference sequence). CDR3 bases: TGCGCCAGCAGTGTTGGGGCGAATGAAAAACTGTTTTTT. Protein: CASSVGANEKLFF.

CDR3 nucleotides: TGTGCCAGCAGCTTAGCGATGGCGGAGGGAAATCAGCCCCAGCATTTT. Translated, it gives CASSLAMAEGNQPQHF. The chain uses TRBV7-6 and TRBJ1-5; D gene unclear. The CDR3 sequence is 16 residues long. Trimming pared 0 bases from V and 4 bases from J, leaving 13 bases between. Germline assignment: CDR1 SGHVS and CDR2 FNYEAQ.

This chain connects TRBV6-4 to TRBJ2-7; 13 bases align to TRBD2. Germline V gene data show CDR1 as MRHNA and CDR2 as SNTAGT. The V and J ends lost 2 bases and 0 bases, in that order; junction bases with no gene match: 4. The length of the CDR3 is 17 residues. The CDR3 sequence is CASSDVLAGGSSYEQYF. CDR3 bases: TGTGCCAGCAGTGACGTACTAGCGGGAGGGAGCTCCTACGAGCAGTACTTC.

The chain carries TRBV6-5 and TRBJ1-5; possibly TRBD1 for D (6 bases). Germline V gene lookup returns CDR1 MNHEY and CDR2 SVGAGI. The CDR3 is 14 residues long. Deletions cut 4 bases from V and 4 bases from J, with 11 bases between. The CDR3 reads CASSSTGPNQPQHF. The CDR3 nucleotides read TGTGCCAGCAGTTCGACAGGACCAAATCAGCCCCAGCATTTT.

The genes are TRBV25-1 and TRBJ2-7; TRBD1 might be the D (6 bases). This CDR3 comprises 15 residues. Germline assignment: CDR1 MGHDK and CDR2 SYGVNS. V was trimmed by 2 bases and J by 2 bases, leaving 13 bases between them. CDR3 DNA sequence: TGTGCCAGCAGTGAAGAGGACAGCGCTACCTACGAGCAGTACTTC. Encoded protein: CASSEEDSATYEQYF.

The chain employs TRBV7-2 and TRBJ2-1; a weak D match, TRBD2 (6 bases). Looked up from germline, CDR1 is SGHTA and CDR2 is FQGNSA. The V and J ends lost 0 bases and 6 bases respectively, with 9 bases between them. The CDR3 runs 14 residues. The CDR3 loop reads CASSLAGGSNEQFF. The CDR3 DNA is TGTGCCAGCAGCTTAGCCGGAGGGAGCAATGAGCAGTTCTTC.

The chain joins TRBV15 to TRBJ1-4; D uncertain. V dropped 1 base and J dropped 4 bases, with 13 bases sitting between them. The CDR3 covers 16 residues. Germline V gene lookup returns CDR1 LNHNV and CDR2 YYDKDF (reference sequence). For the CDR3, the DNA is TGTGCCACCAGCAGAGGCCCCCGGGTCTTTAATGAAAAACTGTTTTTT. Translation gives CATSRGPRVFNEKLFF.

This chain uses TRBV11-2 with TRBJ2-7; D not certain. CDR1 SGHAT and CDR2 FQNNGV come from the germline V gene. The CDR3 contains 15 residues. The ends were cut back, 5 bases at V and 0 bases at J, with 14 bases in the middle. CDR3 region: CASSPRSFSSYEQYF. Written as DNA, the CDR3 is TGTGCCAGCAGCCCGAGGAGTTTTAGCTCCTACGAGCAGTACTTC.